What follows are 18 T cell receptor beta chains derived from one specimen sequenced in a study of T cells after yellow fever vaccination. TCRdb recomputed calls from the 5' RACE reads with MiXCR, one row per CDR3 protein. The sample has some 600,000 distinct CDR3 sequences, about a sixth seen once. Sequencing used PBMCs, obtained less than 6 days after the first yellow fever vaccination. The receptor set was obtained from a man aged 18 to 35 who received the YFV17D yellow fever vaccine.

This chain uses TRBV12-3 or TRBV12-4 with TRBJ1-3, with 8 nucleotides matching TRBD1. The J segment lost 0 bases and the V segment lost 5 bases, leaving 15 bases of the junction unmatched. The CDR3 runs to 19 residues. The CDR3 here is CASSPPPTDRVLSGNTIYF. CDR3 bases: TGTGCCAGCAGTCCACCCCCGACGGACAGGGTTCTCTCTGGAAACACCATATATTTT.

This clonotype has a count of ten or more. The gene calls are TRBV6-2 or TRBV6-3 and TRBJ2-4; D is uncertain. The CDR3 spans 13 residues. Germline loops: CDR1 MNHEY, CDR2 SVGEGT. Trimming took off 6 bases at V and 2 bases at J, with 8 bases between the two ends. The CDR3 coding sequence is TGTGCCAGCAGGAAGGGCTCCAAAAACATTCAGTACTTC. It specifies CASRKGSKNIQYF.

The chain carries TRBV29-1 and TRBJ1-2, with a possible D match to TRBD1 (5 bases). The CDR3 is 13 amino acids. The V end lost 4 bases, the J end lost 7 bases, and 16 bases lay between the germline ends. CDR1 and CDR2 (germline): SQVTM, ANQGSEA. The CDR3 DNA reads as TGCAGCGTTGTTTCAATGGGGGTTGGTGGCTACACCTTC. Encoded protein: CSVVSMGVGGYTF. Supplemented by reference TRBV29-1 and TRBJ1-2, the full variable domain reads SAVISQKPSRDICQRGTSLTIQCQVDSQVTMMFWYRQQPGQSLTLIATANQGSEATYESGFVIDKFPISRPNLTFSTLTVSNMSPEDSSIYLCSVVSMGVGGYTFGSGTRLTVV.

This clonotype was found many times. The chain carries TRBV12-3 or TRBV12-4 and TRBJ1-1; D not certain. This CDR3 contains 15 residues. Trimming removed 6 bases from V and 5 bases from J, with 19 bases in between. The CDR3 nucleotides read TGTGCCAGCAGCAATCCTAATGGGCGGTGGACTGAAGCTTTCTTT. Residues: CASSNPNGRWTEAFF.

Remarks on this clonotype: The junction and the germline gene differ at one end; a read error may be behind it. The chain couples TRBV10-3 to TRBJ2-3, with a possible D match to TRBD1 (6 bases). Germline-derived CDR1 and CDR2 are ENHRY and SYGVKD. This CDR3 region has 18 residues. CDR3 region: CGIKERQEQVMGTDTQYF. In nucleotides, the CDR3 is TGTGGCATCAAAGAGCGACAGGAGCAAGTTATGGGCACAGATACGCAGTATTTT.

This clonotype was seen more than once but under ten times. The CDR3 loop is CASSERTGWTDTQYF. The DNA for the CDR3 is TGTGCCAGCAGCGAACGGACAGGGTGGACAGATACGCAGTATTTT. The rearrangement uses TRBV9 and TRBJ2-3; the match to TRBD1 covers 8 bases. This CDR3 region has 15 residues. CDR1 SGDLS and CDR2 YYNGEE come from the germline V gene. V shed 3 bases and J 3 bases; nucleotides not matched to a gene: 6.

A few counts support this clonotype. The chain combines TRBV20-1 with TRBJ2-5; D not certain. The CDR3 is 13 amino acids. V was clipped by 5 bases and J by 5 bases, with 15 bases between them. Germline-derived CDR1 and CDR2 are DFQATT and SNEGSKA (reference sequence). The CDR3 DNA reads TGCAGTGCTCCAAGGCGTTCTCAGGAGACCCAGTACTTC. Translated: CSAPRRSQETQYF.

This clonotype was recorded a few times. The gene calls are TRBV15 and TRBJ1-5, with 7 bases identical to TRBD1. The germline V gene has CDR1 LNHNV and CDR2 YYDKDF (reference sequence). The CDR3 contains 13 residues. V lost 8 bases and J lost 6; bases outside the gene matches: 7. The CDR3 reads CATGQDPVQPQHF. The CDR3 region has the DNA TGTGCCACCGGACAGGACCCCGTTCAGCCCCAGCATTTT. The full variable domain, completed using reference TRBV15 and TRBJ1-5, is DAMVIQNPRYQVTQFGKPVTLSCSQTLNHNVMYWYQQKSSQAPKLLFHYYDKDFNNEADTPDNFQSRRPNTSFCFLDIRSPGLGDTAMYLCATGQDPVQPQHFGDGTRLSIL.

This clonotype showed up many times. The CDR3 coding sequence is TGTGCCAGCAGCTGGGGACAGGGGAACACTGAAGCTTTCTTT. It yields the protein CASSWGQGNTEAFF. This rearrangement joins TRBV7-6 to TRBJ1-1, with 9 bases lining up with TRBD1. Per germline, CDR1 SGHVS and CDR2 FNYEAQ. There are 14 residues in the CDR3. J gave up 1 base and V 4 bases, and 1 base lay outside the gene matches.

This clonotype turned up a few times. Compared with germline, one end of the junction differs, possibly owing to a read error. The chain carries TRBV5-6 and TRBJ2-7, with 11 bases lining up with TRBD1. CDR1 SGHDT and CDR2 YYEEEE come from the germline V gene. This CDR3 region has 14 residues. CDR3 amino acids: CTSSRDRGSYEQYF. DNA for the CDR3: TGTACCAGCAGCCGGGACAGGGGGTCCTACGAGCAGTACTTC.

The chain employs TRBV5-1 and TRBJ2-3, with 8 bases aligning to TRBD2. V shed 3 bases and J 0 bases; nucleotides not matched to a gene: 3. Germline loops: CDR1 SGHRS, CDR2 YFSETQ. This CDR3 contains 15 residues. The CDR3 reads CASSSVAGSTDTQYF. The CDR3 DNA sequence: TGCGCCAGCAGCTCAGTAGCGGGGAGCACAGATACGCAGTATTTT.

This clonotype was found a few times. The chain has TRBV7-2 and TRBJ1-5; 8 bases map to TRBD1. The V gene end was trimmed by 4 bases and the J gene end by 4 bases; junction bases not matched to a gene: 9. Per the germline V gene, CDR1 is SGHTA and CDR2 is FQGNSA. The CDR3 runs 16 residues. CDR3 loop: CASSSGQGRGNQPQHF. The CDR3 bases are TGTGCCAGCAGCTCCGGACAGGGAAGGGGGAATCAGCCCCAGCATTTT.

The V gene is TRBV4-1, the J gene TRBJ2-2; D unclear. The ends were cut back, 7 bases at V and 0 bases at J, with 12 bases in the middle. The CDR3 length is 15 residues. Germline assignment: CDR1 MGHRA and CDR2 YSYEKL. CDR3 loop: CASNLDFANTGELFF. Here the CDR3 DNA reads TGCGCCAGCAATTTGGATTTCGCGAACACCGGGGAGCTGTTTTTT.

The chain couples TRBV29-1 to TRBJ1-2, with 10 bases aligning to TRBD1. This CDR3 has 14 residues. J was trimmed by 4 bases and V by 4 bases; bases with no gene match: 6. The germline V gene encodes CDR1 SQVTM and CDR2 ANQGSEA. CDR3 sequence (DNA): TGCAGCGTTGGGGGGACAGGGGAGGGCTATGGCTACACCTTC. This encodes CSVGGTGEGYGYTF.

This chain links TRBV12-3 or TRBV12-4 with TRBJ2-2; 13 nucleotides match TRBD2. The CDR3 loop spans 18 amino acids. Trimming at V came to 3 bases and at J to 6 bases, leaving 10 bases not matched to a gene. CDR3 sequence: CASSLGTSGVTKAGELFF. Here the CDR3 DNA reads TGTGCCAGCAGTTTGGGGACTAGCGGGGTCACTAAAGCCGGGGAGCTGTTTTTT.

J is TRBJ2-5 and V is TRBV5-1; 7 nucleotides align to TRBD1. This CDR3 region has 13 residues. Germline CDR1 and CDR2: SGHRS and YFSETQ. V was pared by 7 bases and J by 1 base, with 4 bases of the junction left unmatched. The CDR3 loop is CASGGQSQETQYF. The CDR3 nucleotides read TGCGCCAGCGGGGGACAGTCCCAAGAGACCCAGTACTTC. The full variable domain, its missing parts supplied by reference TRBV5-1 and TRBJ2-5, is KAGVTQTPRYLIKTRGQQVTLSCSPISGHRSVSWYQQTPGQGLQFLFEYFSETQRNKGNFPGRFSGRQFSNSRSEMNVSTLELGDSALYLCASGGQSQETQYFGPGTRLLVL.

This chain uses TRBV11-2 with TRBJ2-7; TRBD1 aligns across 9 bases. The CDR3 has 15 amino acids. V dropped 0 bases and J dropped 6; count of bases not matched to a gene: 6. Germline CDR1 is SGHAT and CDR2 is FQNNGV. The DNA for the CDR3 is TGTGCCAGCAGCTTAGAAACCGGGACAGGGTTCGAGCAGTACTTC. It codes for CASSLETGTGFEQYF. Looking up the rest from reference TRBV11-2 and TRBJ2-7 gives the full variable domain: EAGVAQSPRYKIIEKRQSVAFWCNPISGHATLYWYQQILGQGPKLLIQFQNNGVVDDSQLPKDRFSAERLKGVDSTLKIQPAKLEDSAVYLCASSLETGTGFEQYFGPGTRLTVT.

V gene TRBV5-1 combines with J gene TRBJ2-5; no clear D. With 4 bases removed from V and 3 bases from J, the gap between germline ends came to 13 bases. From germline, CDR1 is SGHRS and CDR2 YFSETQ. CDR3 length: 14 residues. In nucleotides, the CDR3 is TGCGCCAGCAGCCTGAGCCTCCCCAAAGAGACCCAGTACTTC. Its protein is CASSLSLPKETQYF.